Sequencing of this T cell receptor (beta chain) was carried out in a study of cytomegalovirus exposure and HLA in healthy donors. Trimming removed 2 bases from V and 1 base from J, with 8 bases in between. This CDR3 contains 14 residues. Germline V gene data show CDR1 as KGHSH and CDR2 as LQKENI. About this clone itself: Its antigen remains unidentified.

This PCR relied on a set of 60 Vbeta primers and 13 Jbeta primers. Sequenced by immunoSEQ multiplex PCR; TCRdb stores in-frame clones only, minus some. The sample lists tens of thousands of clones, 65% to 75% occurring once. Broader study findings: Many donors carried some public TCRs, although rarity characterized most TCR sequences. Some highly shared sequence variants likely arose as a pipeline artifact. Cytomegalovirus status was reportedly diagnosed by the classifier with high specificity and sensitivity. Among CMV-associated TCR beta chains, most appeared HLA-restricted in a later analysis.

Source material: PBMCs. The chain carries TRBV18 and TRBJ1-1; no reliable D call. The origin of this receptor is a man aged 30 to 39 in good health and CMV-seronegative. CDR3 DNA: TGTGCCAGCTCACCAGACACCACGAACACTGAAGCTTTCTTT. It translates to CASSPDTTNTEAFF.